Each of the 30 T cell receptor beta chains below was sequenced from the same sample in a study of blood T cell repertoires in COVID-19. This table comes from immunoSEQ multiplex PCR, and its TCRdb copy is limited to in-frame clones, with some not included. The sample lists about 390,000 clones; about 83% were seen once. The specimen was PBMCs or T cells enriched from blood (not recorded which). The origin of the receptors is a woman aged 50 to 60 who had recovered from COVID-19.

To note about this clone: Other DNA sequences of this sample code for an identical CDR3. The CDR3 is CASSLGRGNEQFF. CDR3 sequence (DNA): TGTGCCAGCAGCTTAGGTCGCGGCAATGAGCAGTTCTTC. This chain connects TRBV13 to TRBJ2-1; D ambiguous. The CDR3 has 13 residues. V shed 0 bases and J shed 6 bases, with 6 bases lying between them. Germline V lookup: CDR1 PRHDT, CDR2 FYEKMQ (reference sequence).

The rearrangement joins TRBV14 to TRBJ1-1, with 9 bases aligning to TRBD1. The CDR3 is made up of 13 amino acids. From germline, CDR1 is SGHDN and CDR2 FVKESK. V trimming: 6 bases; J trimming: 4 bases; junction bases outside the gene matches: 3. The CDR3 DNA is TGTGCCAGCAGTGGGACAGGGCCCACTGAAGCTTTCTTT. The encoded protein is CASSGTGPTEAFF.

The chain employs TRBV7-6 and TRBJ2-2, with 8 bases that match TRBD1. V lost 5 bases to trimming and J lost 4 bases; unmatched junction nucleotides: 9. The CDR3 length is 16 residues. Germline CDR1 SGHVS, CDR2 FNYEAQ. CDR3 loop: CASSPPQGAVTGELFF. CDR3 DNA: TGTGCCAGCAGCCCGCCGCAGGGGGCAGTCACCGGGGAGCTGTTTTTT.

The CDR3: CASSVSSGELFF. For the CDR3, the DNA is TGTGCCAGCAGCGTTTCCAGCGGGGAGCTGTTTTTT. The chain uses TRBV9 and TRBJ2-2; D remains unclear. The CDR3 contains 12 residues. CDR1 and CDR2 (germline): SGDLS, YYNGEE. V gave up 2 bases and J gave up 7 bases, with 6 bases separating them. The full variable domain, rest sourced from reference TRBV9 and TRBJ2-2, is DSGVTQTPKHLITATGQRVTLRCSPRSGDLSVYWYQQSLDQGLQFLIQYYNGEERAKGNILERFSAQQFPDLHSELNLSSLELGDSALYFCASSVSSGELFFGEGSRLTVL.

The chain joins TRBV24-1 to TRBJ2-3; TRBD2 is a possible D gene (5 bases). The V and J ends lost 7 bases and 8 bases respectively, with 15 bases between them. Germline values: CDR1 KGHDR, CDR2 SFDVKD. The CDR3 sequence is 13 residues long. CDR3: CATSAPGVVTQYF. CDR3 nucleotide sequence: TGTGCCACCAGCGCACCCGGGGTAGTTACGCAGTATTTT.

The chain couples TRBV19 to TRBJ1-1; 8 nucleotides match TRBD1. The V segment lost 7 bases and the J segment 5 bases; nucleotides outside the gene matches: 9. Germline assignment: CDR1 LNHDA and CDR2 SQIVND (reference sequence). This CDR3 contains 14 residues. The CDR3 reads CASIRTGTGTEAFF. The CDR3 nucleotides read TGTGCCAGTATACGGACAGGGACTGGGACTGAAGCTTTCTTT.

This clone was found a few times. J is TRBJ1-2 and V is TRBV15; D possibly corresponds to TRBD1 (5 bases). Germline V gene data show CDR1 as LNHNV and CDR2 as YYDKDF (reference sequence). The CDR3 totals 16 residues. Trimming pared 0 bases from V and 7 bases from J, leaving 18 bases between. The CDR3 DNA is TGTGCCACCAGCAGAGATAGCCAGGGAGGTTTTAGTGGCTACACCTTC. It encodes CATSRDSQGGFSGYTF.

The chain employs TRBV28 and TRBJ2-7, with a possible D match to TRBD1 (5 bases). The germline CDR1 and CDR2 sequences are MDHEN and SYDVKM. V was pared by 5 bases and J by 0 bases, with 14 bases between. The CDR3 is made up of 15 amino acids. CDR3 sequence (DNA): TGTGCCAGCAGTCCCCCCATGGACAACTCCTACGAGCAGTACTTC. It specifies CASSPPMDNSYEQYF.

The V and J genes are TRBV5-1 and TRBJ1-4; D is perhaps TRBD1 (6 bases). There are 17 residues in the CDR3. V lost 0 bases and J 0 bases, leaving 12 bases between the germline ends. Germline CDR1 reads SGHRS; CDR2 reads YFSETQ. The CDR3 loop is CASSLAGQKATNEKLFF. DNA of the CDR3: TGCGCCAGCAGCTTGGCCGGACAGAAAGCAACTAATGAAAAACTGTTTTTT.

The chain combines TRBV20-1 with TRBJ2-5; 10 bases fit TRBD2. J lost 4 bases, V lost 3 bases, and 5 bases had no gene match. The CDR3 covers 14 residues. CDR1 and CDR2 (germline): DFQATT, SNEGSKA (reference sequence). The CDR3 bases are TGCAGTGCTAGTGCTAGCGGGGGCTTAGAGACCCAGTACTTC. This gives the protein CSASASGGLETQYF.

V is TRBV7-9 and J is TRBJ1-1, with D tentatively TRBD1 (6 bases). The CDR3 totals 12 residues. Germline values: CDR1 SEHNR, CDR2 FQNEAQ (reference sequence). Trimming pared 1 base from V and 8 bases from J, leaving 8 bases between. DNA of the CDR3: TGTGCCAGCAGCTTAGGTGACAGGGAAGCTTTCTTT. Encoded protein: CASSLGDREAFF.

The chain links TRBV28 to TRBJ1-2; 7 positions agree with TRBD1. V gave up 5 bases and J gave up 0 bases; unmatched junction bases: 6. Germline V gives CDR1 MDHEN, CDR2 SYDVKM. The CDR3 loop spans 15 amino acids. The CDR3 region is CASSEGQLSNYGYTF. DNA of the CDR3: TGTGCCAGCAGTGAGGGACAGCTCTCTAACTATGGCTACACCTTC.

The chain links TRBV19 to TRBJ2-2; 7 bases are shared with TRBD2. The CDR3 loop spans 15 amino acids. The ends lost 10 bases at V and 0 bases at J; junction bases unmatched: 8. Germline V CDR1 and CDR2: LNHDA, SQIVND (reference sequence). The CDR3 sequence is CATVPRGANTGELFF. CDR3 sequence (DNA): TGTGCCACCGTACCCCGGGGGGCGAACACCGGGGAGCTGTTTTTT.

The chain employs TRBV7-2 and TRBJ2-7; TRBD1 aligns across 10 bases. CDR1 is SGHTA, CDR2 FQGNSA, per germline. The CDR3 is 17 residues long. Unmatched junction bases numbered 8, after V lost 1 base and J lost 2 bases. The chain's CDR3 is CASSLELWDRGTYEQYF. The CDR3 nucleotides read TGTGCCAGCAGCTTAGAGCTTTGGGACAGGGGAACCTACGAGCAGTACTTC.

This chain connects TRBV3-1 (or the pseudogene TRBV3-2) to TRBJ1-2, with D possibly being TRBD1 (5 bases). Per germline, CDR1 LGHDT and CDR2 YNNKEL (reference sequence). The CDR3 sequence is 16 residues long. The V and J ends lost 0 bases and 1 base respectively, with 12 bases between them. The DNA of the CDR3 is TGTGCCAGCAGCCAAGATTGGGGCGTCAGTAACTATGGCTACACCTTC. The encoded protein is CASSQDWGVSNYGYTF.

The V gene is TRBV3-1 (or the pseudogene TRBV3-2), the J gene TRBJ2-1; TRBD1 might be the D (5 bases). The V end was cut by 3 bases, the J end by 4 bases, with 28 bases between. CDR3 length: 20 amino acids. In germline, CDR1 is LGHDT, CDR2 YNNKEL (reference sequence). The CDR3 protein is CASSHLKEGPTGYPYNEQFF. The CDR3 DNA reads TGTGCCAGCAGCCACCTGAAGGAAGGGCCTACAGGTTACCCGTACAATGAGCAGTTCTTC.

The chain couples TRBV5-5 to TRBJ1-5, with D unclear. Germline loops: CDR1 SGHKS, CDR2 YYEKEE (reference sequence). The CDR3 extends over 13 amino acids. Trimming removed 2 bases from V and 4 bases from J, with 7 bases in between. The CDR3 DNA reads as TGTGCCAGCAGCTTTTCCCCGAATCAGCCCCAGCATTTT. Its protein is CASSFSPNQPQHF.

J is TRBJ1-2 and V is TRBV19; 8 nucleotides match TRBD1. The CDR3 is 16 residues long. V was pared by 6 bases and J by 4 bases, with 13 bases of the junction left unmatched. CDR1 and CDR2 from the germline V gene are LNHDA and SQIVND (reference sequence). The DNA of the CDR3 is TGTGCCAGTAGGGGCCAGACAGGGGCGATCGGCTATGGCTACACCTTC. Amino acid sequence: CASRGQTGAIGYGYTF.

The V and J genes are TRBV2 and TRBJ1-2; 10 bases line up with TRBD1. CDR1 and CDR2 from the germline V gene are SNHLY and FYNNEI. V shed 6 bases and J 7 bases; nucleotides not matched to a gene: 14. CDR3 length: 16 amino acids. The CDR3 loop reads CASRRPSGTGVGGYTF. The CDR3 region has the DNA TGTGCCAGCAGGAGACCTTCCGGGACAGGGGTAGGTGGCTACACCTTC. Complete variable domain (other parts from reference TRBV2 and TRBJ1-2): EPEVTQTPSHQVTQMGQEVILRCVPISNHLYFYWYRQILGQKVEFLVSFYNNEISEKSEIFDDQFSVERPDGSNFTLKIRSTKLEDSAMYFCASRRPSGTGVGGYTFGSGTRLTVV.

The chain uses TRBV7-2 and TRBJ2-2; perhaps TRBD2 as D (6 bases). V lost 2 bases, J lost 6 bases, and 10 bases lay in between. CDR1 SGHTA and CDR2 FQGNSA come from the germline V gene. The CDR3 sequence is 14 residues long. CDR3 protein: CASSLTRRAGELFF. CDR3 nucleotide sequence: TGTGCCAGCAGCTTAACTAGGAGGGCCGGGGAGCTGTTTTTT. Full variable domain (missing parts from reference TRBV7-2 and TRBJ2-2): GAGVSQSPSNKVTEKGKDVELRCDPISGHTALYWYRQSLGQGLEFLIYFQGNSAPDKSGLPSDRFSAERTGGSVSTLTIQRTQQEDSAVYLCASSLTRRAGELFFGEGSRLTVL.

This rearrangement joins TRBV28 to TRBJ1-6; 8 nucleotides match TRBD1. The V and J ends lost 4 bases and 9 bases, in that order; junction bases with no gene match: 5. Germline CDR1 MDHEN, CDR2 SYDVKM. The CDR3 sequence is 14 residues long. CDR3 bases: TGTGCCAGCAGTTGGGCAGGGGGCATTTCACCCCTCCACTTT. The encoded protein is CASSWAGGISPLHF.

Comments on this clone: Other DNA sequences in the same sample also yield this CDR3. The V call is TRBV7-8, the J call TRBJ2-7; TRBD1 might be the D (6 bases). The CDR3 contains 13 residues. The germline V gene encodes CDR1 SGHVS and CDR2 FQNEAQ. Between the trimmed V and J ends, which lost 5 bases and 2 bases, there was a span of 10 bases. CDR3 in DNA: TGTGCCAGCAGCCTGGACAGAGCCTACGAGCAGTACTTC. Amino acids: CASSLDRAYEQYF.

The chain has TRBV18 and TRBJ1-2, with D tentatively TRBD1 (6 bases). CDR3 length: 13 residues. The V end lost 5 bases, the J end lost 8 bases, and 15 bases lay between the germline ends. CDR1 is KGHSH, CDR2 LQKENI, per germline. As DNA, the CDR3 is TGTGCCAGCTCAAATACAGGGATCAGGGGCTACACCTTC. It translates to CASSNTGIRGYTF.

The gene calls are TRBV25-1 and TRBJ1-1; TRBD1 might be the D (5 bases). V gave up 2 bases and J gave up 5 bases, with 12 bases separating them. The CDR3 extends over 14 amino acids. The germline V gene has CDR1 MGHDK and CDR2 SYGVNS. The CDR3 protein is CASSEQGSLTEAFF. As DNA, the CDR3 is TGTGCCAGCAGTGAACAGGGATCTTTAACTGAAGCTTTCTTT.

This sequence joins TRBV5-1 and TRBJ2-3; the match to TRBD2 covers 9 bases. This CDR3 contains 15 residues. V lost 3 bases to trimming and J lost 4 bases; unmatched junction nucleotides: 6. The germline gives CDR1 SGHRS, CDR2 YFSETQ. For the CDR3, the DNA is TGCGCCAGCAGCTCCCTCGGGACTAGCTCAGATACGCAGTATTTT. It is translated as CASSSLGTSSDTQYF.

Note on this clone: Other DNA sequences in this specimen translate into the identical CDR3. The chain uses TRBV6-5 and TRBJ1-1, with D perhaps matching TRBD1 (6 bases). The CDR3 consists of 10 residues. Germline V CDR1 and CDR2: MNHEY, SVGAGI. Trimming removed 9 bases from V and 5 bases from J, with 7 bases in between. Here the CDR3 reads CASQGTEAFF. CDR3 coding DNA: TGTGCCAGTCAGGGGACTGAAGCTTTCTTT.

V is TRBV5-6 and J is TRBJ1-2; TRBD1 agrees at 11 bases. Germline CDR1 reads SGHDT; CDR2 reads YYEEEE. The ends lost 4 bases at V and 3 bases at J; junction bases unmatched: 14. This CDR3 spans 18 amino acids. The CDR3 nucleotides read TGTGCCAGCAGCCGCAAGGACAGGGGGCCACAAGGTTACTATGGCTACACCTTC. As protein: CASSRKDRGPQGYYGYTF.

The rearrangement uses TRBV19 and TRBJ2-7, with 11 nucleotides matching TRBD2. V lost 3 bases and J lost 8; bases outside the gene matches: 9. This CDR3 spans 15 amino acids. Germline loops: CDR1 LNHDA, CDR2 SQIVND (reference sequence). This chain's CDR3 is CASSIHGLAGTKQYF. The CDR3 nucleotides are TGTGCCAGTAGTATTCACGGACTAGCGGGTACGAAGCAGTACTTC.

The chain couples TRBV30 to TRBJ1-1; the match to TRBD1 covers 10 bases. Losses at the gene ends were 1 base for V and 4 bases for J; bases not matched to a gene: 3. CDR1 is GTSNPN and CDR2 is SVGIG in the germline V gene (reference sequence). This CDR3 comprises 14 residues. The CDR3 DNA sequence: TGTGCCTGGAGTGGTGGGACAGGGGTCACTGAAGCTTTCTTT. It translates to CAWSGGTGVTEAFF.

This clone has a single count. The chain has TRBV5-1 and TRBJ2-3; TRBD1 matches at 9 bases. This CDR3 region has 14 residues. Trimming removed 4 bases from V and 2 bases from J; junction bases left unmatched: 2. The V gene's germline CDR1 is SGHRS and CDR2 YFSETQ. CDR3 nucleotide sequence: TGCGCCAGCAGCGGACAGGGGTTCACAGATACGCAGTATTTT. As protein: CASSGQGFTDTQYF.